This TCR beta chain was sequenced during a study of Tregs in tolerant kidney transplant recipients. Whole-study findings and limits: Validation in larger populations is needed because few patients were studied.

Germline CDR1 and CDR2: SGHTA and FQGNSA. This CDR3 has 13 residues. V dropped 5 bases and J dropped 7; count of bases not matched to a gene: 7. Note on this clone: Its antigen is still unknown.

TCRdb's copy holds only in-frame clones and misses some; the assay was immunoSEQ multiplex PCR. The repertoire holds about 810 clones, with roughly 40% as singletons. Sequenced material: Tregs from blood cultured with allogeneic cells. V is TRBV7-2 and J is TRBJ2-5, with TRBD2 matching over 7 bases. The TCR was taken from a human patient who received a combined kidney and bone marrow transplant. Some of the T cells may derive from the graft donor. The CDR3 DNA follows: TGTGCCAGCAGCCAATCTAGGGAGGGGACCCAGTACTTC. Its translation: CASSQSREGTQYF. The full variable domain, completed using reference TRBV7-2 and TRBJ2-5, is GAGVSQSPSNKVTEKGKDVELRCDPISGHTALYWYRQSLGQGLEFLIYFQGNSAPDKSGLPSDRFSAERTGGSVSTLTIQRTQQEDSAVYLCASSQSREGTQYFGPGTRLLVL.